Listed below are T cell receptor beta chains from one sample, sequenced in a study of read filtering for tumor transcriptome and immune sequencing. TCRdb reanalysed the reads using MiXCR and keeps one entry per CDR3 protein. The sample has roughly 130,000 distinct CDR3 sequences, around 13% seen once. The specimen was a population of CD138-negative cells sorted from bone marrow. The source of these receptors is a donor at least 40 years old with multiple myeloma. The CDR3 runs from the conserved cysteine through the conserved F or W.

V gene	CDR3 protein
TRBV20-1	CSAREMRGGGSPLHF
TRBV10-1	CASREGQGFEAFF
TRBV29-1	CSVELQGAFAEQFF
TRBV11-2	CASSLRPSGLAGGNEQFF
TRBV5-1	CASSLTGSGQPQHF
TRBV10-3	CAITGLAASNTGELFF
TRBV4-2	CASSQDPPAGGYYEQYF
TRBV18	CASSPENTQYF
TRBV5-1	CASSLAAGSNTEAFF
TRBV28	CASSSRVGTNQPQHF
TRBV5-6	CASSLPQTGANVLTF
TRBV11-1	CASSLVTSGRVNEQFF
TRBV13	CASSPRGGWAKNIQYF
TRBV29-1	CSVSRVGTDAYF
TRBV2	CASTPVLVNTEAFF
TRBV5-1	CASSLRLAGVPDTQYF
TRBV20-1	CSAGLTSGRVETQYF
TRBV3-1	CASSQGRGQGVSQPQHF
TRBV7-2	CASSLRNGLTYNEQFF
TRBV28	CASSTPASGYYNEQFF
TRBV6-1	CASQTSGGLFEQFF
TRBV7-3	CASSLPSVNEQFF
TRBV4-1	CASTMGGQDTGELFF
TRBV27	CASSMGLAGPETQYF
TRBV12-3/TRBV12-4	CASSVPPTGASYEQYF
TRBV19	CASSPLPGTETYEQYF
TRBV6-5	CASNPGGSGRTTYNEQFF
TRBV6-1	CASRINGDRHTEAFF
TRBV18	CASSVADEYEQYF
TRBV5-1	CASTSGVDTGELFF
TRBV30	CAWSVRGAGAYF
TRBV11-2	CASSPPGSHNEQFF
TRBV3-1	CASSHDRGVANTGELFF
TRBV5-4	CASSYAGNPGNEQFF
TRBV11-1	CASSLARGAVKALF
TRBV29-1	CSVANLPGQGVTEAFF
TRBV7-2	CASRPTGDYEQYF
TRBV4-1	CASSQNYGYTF
TRBV21-1	CASSKVRTGTGGLTEAFF
TRBV5-1	CASSFTGTGYQETQYF
TRBV28	CASSPSGLAGRRIGELFF
TRBV19	CASRQWNSPLHF
TRBV20-1	CSARGGGNQPQHF
TRBV27	CASSTPGLAGAYNEQFF
TRBV18	CASSRQSGVDTEAFF
TRBV29-1	CSVERSQGILPSTDTQYF
TRBV3-1	CASSQELAGETQYF
TRBV11-2	CASSLIAGSTDTQYF
TRBV7-3	CASSQGLAGGQGQFF
TRBV10-2	CASGGDNYGYTF
TRBV20-1	CSATDPRSLEQFF
TRBV7-2	CASSPSGGAGDTQYF
TRBV13	CASSTRGGVDNEQFF
TRBV28	CASSFRTGGALYEQYF
TRBV20-1	CSAVRDRGRVETQYF
TRBV7-2	CASSSGQGGSGNQPQHF
TRBV7-2	CASSFGSGPYNEQFF
TRBV29-1	CSVRAGSNTGELFF
TRBV5-1	CASSPGSATNEKLFF